The 27 T cell receptor beta chains in this list originate from one sample, sequenced in a study of blood T cells in healthy people across ages. Primed by a sample-barcoded 5' primer and a J-beta primer mix, a second PCR proceeded for about 6 to 11 cycles. TCRdb processed the 5' RACE reads anew with MiXCR; each CDR3 protein has one entry. The data hold approximately 1.5 million distinct CDR3 sequences, with roughly 32% observed a single time. Sequencing was carried out using blood. These receptor sequences come from a woman in her 30s in good health.

The V call is TRBV3-1, the J call TRBJ1-1, with D unresolved. The CDR3 length is 15 residues. CDR1 and CDR2 from the germline V gene are LGHDT and YNNKEL (reference sequence). Trimming cost V 5 bases and J 10 bases, with 23 bases left between them. CDR3 region: CASSDPPQVVVGAFF. As DNA, the CDR3 is TGTGCCAGCAGCGATCCCCCGCAGGTGGTTGTAGGAGCTTTCTTT.

This clonotype has just a few counts. The chain combines TRBV6-5 with TRBJ1-1, with TRBD1 as a possible D gene (5 bases). Germline lookup yields CDR1 MNHEY and CDR2 SVGAGI. The CDR3 is made up of 11 amino acids. The V gene lost 4 bases and the J gene lost 7 bases, with 7 bases spanning the gap. CDR3 DNA sequence: TGTGCCAGCAGTTCACAGGTTGAAGCTTTCTTT. It yields the protein CASSSQVEAFF.

The J gene is TRBJ1-5, the V gene TRBV27, with a weak D call TRBD1 (5 bases). Trimming took off 4 bases at V and 1 base at J, with 17 bases between the two ends. Germline-derived CDR1 and CDR2 are MNHEY and SMNVEV (reference sequence). This CDR3 contains 17 residues. The CDR3 protein is CASSSTIGTGSNQPQHF. In DNA form, the CDR3 reads TGTGCCAGCAGTTCAACAATCGGGACGGGGAGCAATCAGCCCCAGCATTTT.

In its sample, this clonotype was seen once. This rearrangement joins TRBV6-6 to TRBJ1-1; the match to TRBD1 covers 7 bases. The CDR3 totals 13 residues. The V and J ends lost 7 bases and 5 bases, in that order; junction bases with no gene match: 7. In germline, CDR1 is MNHNY, CDR2 SVGAGI (reference sequence). The CDR3 protein is CASKGQERTEAFF. The CDR3 nucleotides read TGTGCCAGCAAAGGACAGGAGAGGACTGAAGCTTTCTTT.

The table lists this clonotype with many counts. The chain recombines TRBV20-1 with TRBJ2-7, with 10 nucleotides matching TRBD2. J lost 1 base, V lost 5 bases, and 14 bases had no gene match. The CDR3 contains 17 residues. CDR1 and CDR2 from the germline V gene are DFQATT and SNEGSKA (reference sequence). CDR3 loop: CSAPPSNLAGVSYEQYF. CDR3 in DNA: TGCAGTGCTCCACCATCGAATCTAGCGGGAGTGTCCTACGAGCAGTACTTC.

In the case of this clonotype: The junction departs from germline at one end; a sequencing error may be responsible. This chain joins TRBV6-5 and TRBJ2-5; no firm D call. Germline V CDR1 and CDR2: MNHEY, SVGAGI. The length of the CDR3 is 14 residues. The CDR3 coding sequence is TGTACCAGCAACCAGTTGGGGTTCGAAGAGACCCAGTACTTC. Amino acid sequence: CTSNQLGFEETQYF.

The chain employs TRBV5-1 and TRBJ2-7; 9 bases line up with TRBD2. This CDR3 spans 15 amino acids. The V segment lost 3 bases and the J segment 4 bases; nucleotides outside the gene matches: 8. Germline values: CDR1 SGHRS, CDR2 YFSETQ. Here the CDR3 reads CASSWGSGSGYEQYF. The CDR3 nucleotides are TGCGCCAGCAGCTGGGGTAGCGGGAGTGGATACGAGCAGTACTTC.

This chain connects TRBV6-1 to TRBJ1-4; D uncertain. The CDR3 covers 19 residues. Germline CDR1 and CDR2: MNHNS and SASEGT. Trimming left V 3 bases short and J 8 bases short, with 28 bases between. CDR3 sequence: CASSDTEDQSRRTREKLFF. Written as DNA, the CDR3 is TGTGCCAGCAGTGATACAGAGGACCAGTCGAGGAGAACGAGAGAAAAACTGTTTTTT.

This chain joins TRBV20-1 and TRBJ2-5; D may be TRBD1 (5 bases). The DNA end favors TRBJ2-7, so the J call may be wrong. The CDR3 spans 12 residues. Germline assignment: CDR1 DFQATT and CDR2 SNEGSKA (reference sequence). CDR3 amino acids: CSVRQPAYEQYF. The CDR3, as DNA: TGCAGTGTAAGACAGCCGGCCTACGAGCAGTACTTC.

This clonotype has just a few counts. The chain uses TRBV4-2 and TRBJ1-1; D gene uncertain. Germline values: CDR1 LGHNA, CDR2 YNFKEQ. Trimming removed 0 bases from V and 1 base from J, with 6 bases in between. The length of the CDR3 is 14 residues. In DNA, the CDR3 is TGTGCCAGCAGCCAAGAGCCCAGGAACACTGAAGCTTTCTTT. This codes for CASSQEPRNTEAFF.

This clonotype was observed a few times. This sequence joins TRBV4-1 and TRBJ1-2; TRBD1 is a possible D gene (5 bases). The CDR3 spans 17 residues. Germline V gene lookup returns CDR1 MGHRA and CDR2 YSYEKL. The V and J ends lost 4 bases and 3 bases respectively, with 21 bases between them. CDR3 in amino acids: CASSLGSRLEGYYGYTF. CDR3 nucleotide sequence: TGCGCCAGCAGCCTGGGCTCCCGACTGGAGGGGTACTATGGCTACACCTTC.

In this sample, this clonotype turned up once. At one end, the junction sequence differs from germline, possibly due to a read error. The chain has TRBV7-9 and TRBJ2-1, with D possibly matching TRBD2 (6 bases). The germline V gene encodes CDR1 SEHNR and CDR2 FQNEAQ (reference sequence). The CDR3 spans 14 residues. The CDR3 loop reads CAGSLGGLYNEQFF. The CDR3 nucleotides are TGTGCCGGCAGCTTGGGAGGACTCTACAATGAGCAGTTCTTC.

This clonotype has a count of ten or more. This rearrangement joins TRBV3-1 to TRBJ2-1; a possible D gene is TRBD1 (5 bases). Trimming left V 6 bases short and J 1 base short, with 13 bases between. The CDR3 has 15 residues. The germline CDR1 and CDR2 sequences are LGHDT and YNNKEL (reference sequence). In DNA, the CDR3 is TGTGCCAGCAGTCGGACATACGAGTCCTACAATGAGCAGTTCTTC. Encoded protein: CASSRTYESYNEQFF.

This clonotype was seen at least ten times. The rearrangement joins TRBV7-2 to TRBJ2-7, with D unresolved. Germline V CDR1 and CDR2: SGHTA, FQGNSA. Trimming pared 4 bases from V and 2 bases from J, leaving 6 bases between. This CDR3 region has 12 residues. As DNA, the CDR3 is TGTGCCAGCAGCTCGAGCCCCTACGAGCAGTACTTC. Translating it yields CASSSSPYEQYF.

This clonotype appeared many times. V usage is TRBV20-1 and J usage is TRBJ2-5; D is perhaps TRBD2 (5 bases). Per germline, CDR1 DFQATT and CDR2 SNEGSKA (reference sequence). The CDR3 is 12 residues long. Trimming shortened V by 0 bases and J by 5 bases, and 7 bases separated the two germline ends. The chain's CDR3 is CSAREWEETQYF. In DNA form, the CDR3 reads TGCAGTGCTAGAGAGTGGGAGGAGACCCAGTACTTC.

J is TRBJ1-6 and V is TRBV9, with D hard to call. V dropped 3 bases and J dropped 9 bases, with 13 bases sitting between them. The CDR3 loop spans 14 amino acids. Germline V CDR1 and CDR2: SGDLS, YYNGEE. CDR3 sequence: CASSGHAIGSPLHF. In DNA form, the CDR3 reads TGTGCCAGCAGCGGTCACGCCATCGGTTCACCCCTCCACTTT.

The chain recombines TRBV9 with TRBJ2-3; no definite D call. Germline lookup yields CDR1 SGDLS and CDR2 YYNGEE. There are 15 residues in the CDR3. With 0 bases removed from V and 4 bases from J, the gap between germline ends came to 12 bases. CDR3 sequence reads: CASSVEGIVADTQYF. DNA of the CDR3: TGTGCCAGCAGCGTAGAAGGGATAGTGGCAGATACGCAGTATTTT.

The chain uses TRBV5-1 and TRBJ1-4; D uncertain. Germline V CDR1 and CDR2: SGHRS, YFSETQ. V was cut by 3 bases and J by 3 bases, with 12 bases left in between. This CDR3 is built from 15 residues. The CDR3, as DNA: TGCGCCAGCAGCTCAGAGGGCCTGGCTAATGAAAAACTGTTTTTT. Amino acid sequence: CASSSEGLANEKLFF.

This clonotype was detected a few times. This rearrangement joins TRBV3-1 to TRBJ2-1, with TRBD1 as a possible D gene (6 bases). Trimming stripped 1 base from V and 4 bases from J, with 17 bases between. The CDR3 runs to 17 residues. The germline gives CDR1 LGHDT, CDR2 YNNKEL (reference sequence). The CDR3, as DNA: TGTGCCAGCAGCCAAGGGGCAGGGGTGGGACCTTACAATGAGCAGTTCTTC. Translated: CASSQGAGVGPYNEQFF.

This clonotype was seen a handful of times. The V and J genes are TRBV20-1 and TRBJ2-1, with D perhaps matching TRBD2 (5 bases). V lost 5 bases to trimming and J lost 8 bases, with 10 bases between them. Germline V gene sequence: CDR1 DFQATT, CDR2 SNEGSKA (reference sequence). The CDR3 loop spans 11 amino acids. CDR3 bases: TGCAGTGCTGGACTCTCGGATGAGCAGTTCTTC. Its translation is CSAGLSDEQFF.

A word on this clonotype: At one end, the junction sequence differs from germline, possibly due to a read error. The genes are TRBV7-9 and TRBJ2-1, with D unresolved. This CDR3 contains 14 residues. Germline CDR1 reads SEHNR; CDR2 reads FQNEAQ (reference sequence). The CDR3: CANSPPGPYNEQFF. CDR3 sequence (DNA): TGTGCCAACAGCCCCCCGGGCCCCTACAATGAGCAGTTCTTC.

The table lists this clonotype with a few counts. A read error may be the cause here, since a much bigger clone is one base away. V and J are TRBV16 and TRBJ2-1; D is unresolved. The CDR3 is made up of 12 amino acids. Per germline, CDR1 KGHSY and CDR2 FQNENV. The CDR3 loop reads CSSSQDISEQFF. The DNA for the CDR3 is TGTTCCAGCAGCCAAGACATCAGTGAGCAGTTCTTC.

The chain is built from TRBV29-1 and TRBJ2-5, with D uncertain. CDR3 length equals 11 residues. Per germline, CDR1 SQVTM and CDR2 ANQGSEA. Trimming removed 6 bases at V and 2 bases at J, with 7 bases between. The CDR3 DNA follows: TGCAGCGTAGGGAATCAAGAGACCCAGTACTTC. Protein sequence: CSVGNQETQYF.

This chain links TRBV28 with TRBJ2-7, with a weak D call TRBD1 (6 bases). The CDR3 covers 15 residues. CDR1 is MDHEN, CDR2 SYDVKM, per germline. V was trimmed by 5 bases and J by 4 bases, leaving 18 bases between them. Here the CDR3 reads CASSLNIRGGYEQYF. The CDR3 DNA is TGTGCCAGCAGTCTAAACATCAGGGGTGGGTACGAGCAGTACTTC.

In this sample, this clonotype turned up a few times. The rearrangement joins TRBV10-1 to TRBJ2-1, with 9 positions matching TRBD2. CDR1 is WNHNN, CDR2 SYGVQD, per germline (reference sequence). V lost 6 bases and J lost 2; bases outside the gene matches: 8. The CDR3 totals 16 residues. CDR3 coding DNA: TGCGCCAGCAGCAAAACCGGGACTAGCACCTACAATGAGCAGTTCTTC. Its translation is CASSKTGTSTYNEQFF.

V usage is TRBV4-1 and J usage is TRBJ2-1; 11 bases align to TRBD2. CDR3 length equals 14 residues. Trimming took 6 bases from V and 9 from J; bases not matched to a gene: 7. CDR1 MGHRA and CDR2 YSYEKL come from the germline V gene. CDR3 sequence (DNA): TGCGCCAGCAGAGTACTAGCGGGAGACAGTGAGCAGTTCTTC. This gives the protein CASRVLAGDSEQFF.

The chain couples TRBV27 to TRBJ2-1, with D uncertain. This CDR3 region has 11 residues. V shed 4 bases and J shed 8 bases, with 6 bases lying between them. CDR1 is MNHEY and CDR2 is SMNVEV in the germline V gene (reference sequence). The CDR3 nucleotides are TGTGCCAGCAGTTCCACCTATGAGCAGTTCTTC. This encodes CASSSTYEQFF.